The present T cell receptor (beta chain) was sequenced within a study of shared T cell receptors in the human thymus. Here immunoSEQ multiplex PCR was the method, and the copy in TCRdb shows in-frame clones only, minus some. Of roughly 500,000 clones in the sample, about 84% are singletons; the top ten hold about 0.012%. The ends were cut back, 5 bases at V and 4 bases at J, with 28 bases in the middle. Germline CDR1 and CDR2: SGHKS and YYEKEE (reference sequence). The CDR3 has 20 amino acids. These data also featured in a second study, about human thymus T cells. That investigation notes: Surgeons resected thymus tissue during corrective heart surgery. V and J gene usage appeared biased in thymic and blood repertoires. Reports from related research described highly overlapping thymic repertoires among unrelated individuals.

Sequencing was done on a sample of thymocytes. The receptor comes from a boy in the first two years of life with a congenital heart defect. J is TRBJ2-6 and V is TRBV5-5; the D gene is possibly TRBD1 (5 bases). CDR3 in amino acids: CASRPRIGQGSARGANVLTF. The CDR3 DNA is TGTGCCAGCAGACCAAGGATCGGTCAGGGATCAGCTCGAGGGGCCAACGTCCTGACTTTC.